A single sample is the source of the 28 T cell receptor beta chains below, sequenced in a study of T cell changes during pregnancy in multiple sclerosis. TCRdb keeps only in-frame clones here, not all; method: immunoSEQ multiplex PCR. Among 40,000 to 45,000 clones, roughly 89% were seen once, and the ten largest hold roughly 1.3%. Sequencing was performed on CD4+ T cells from peripheral blood mononuclear cells, taken in the first trimester of pregnancy. The receptors derive from a female donor with multiple sclerosis, enrolled in a pregnancy study.

The chain is built from TRBV30 and TRBJ1-3, with D tentatively TRBD1 (5 bases). This CDR3 region has 15 residues. Germline V gene sequence: CDR1 GTSNPN, CDR2 SVGIG (reference sequence). V was trimmed by 0 bases and J by 4 bases, leaving 13 bases between them. CDR3 DNA: TGTGCCTGGAGTGTACAGGCGGCGGGGGGAAACACCATATATTTT. Amino acid sequence: CAWSVQAAGGNTIYF.

The chain carries TRBV6-5 and TRBJ1-2; D remains ambiguous. This CDR3 is built from 13 residues. Germline V gene sequence: CDR1 MNHEY, CDR2 SVGAGI. The V end lost 3 bases, the J end lost 2 bases, and 7 bases lay between the germline ends. The CDR3 region has the DNA TGTGCCAGCAGTTATCCCGGGAACTATGGCTACACCTTC. Amino acid sequence: CASSYPGNYGYTF.

The CDR3 DNA reads TGTGCCAGCACAGGGGCGAACACTGAAGCTTTCTTT. Translated: CASTGANTEAFF. The gene calls are TRBV6-1 and TRBJ1-1; a weak D match, TRBD1 (6 bases). V shed 7 bases and J shed 1 base, with 7 bases lying between them. This CDR3 comprises 12 residues. The germline V gene has CDR1 MNHNS and CDR2 SASEGT.

This chain links TRBV28 with TRBJ2-3, with 14 nucleotides matching TRBD2. Germline V gene data show CDR1 as MDHEN and CDR2 as SYDVKM. CDR3 length: 15 residues. The J segment lost 4 bases and the V segment lost 4 bases, leaving 1 base of the junction unmatched. The CDR3 coding sequence is TGTGCCAGCAGTTCGGGACTAGCGGGAGCAGATACGCAGTATTTT. Protein: CASSSGLAGADTQYF. The full variable domain, completed using reference TRBV28 and TRBJ2-3, is DVKVTQSSRYLVKRTGEKVFLECVQDMDHENMFWYRQDPGLGLRLIYFSYDVKMKEKGDIPEGYSVSREKKERFSLILESASTNQTSMYLCASSSGLAGADTQYFGPGTRLTVL.

V and J are TRBV28 and TRBJ1-3, with 7 bases fitting TRBD1. CDR1 MDHEN and CDR2 SYDVKM come from the germline V gene. This CDR3 spans 15 amino acids. V gave up 6 bases and J gave up 2 bases; unmatched junction bases: 7. CDR3 region: CASSPDRDAGNTIYF. The CDR3 nucleotides are TGTGCCAGCAGCCCCGACAGGGATGCTGGAAACACCATATATTTT.

J is TRBJ1-1 and V is TRBV7-3, with TRBD1 matching 7 bases. CDR3 length equals 15 residues. The germline gives CDR1 SGHTA, CDR2 FQGTGA. The V and J ends lost 5 bases and 0 bases, in that order; junction bases with no gene match: 6. For the CDR3, the DNA is TGTGCCAGCAGCCCCCAGGGGGTGATGAACACTGAAGCTTTCTTT. Encoded protein: CASSPQGVMNTEAFF.

This rearrangement joins TRBV4-1 to TRBJ2-3, with TRBD2 identical over 10 bases. Per germline, CDR1 MGHRA and CDR2 YSYEKL. There are 16 residues in the CDR3. V trimming: 1 base; J trimming: 3 bases; junction bases outside the gene matches: 4. As DNA, the CDR3 is TGCGCCAGCAGCCAAGGGGTAGCGGGAGGAACAGATACGCAGTATTTT. This translates into CASSQGVAGGTDTQYF.

Note on this clone: At one of its ends the junction is not consistent with the germline gene, which may arise from a read error. This CDR3 is CASSLAGGPGTDTQYF. DNA for the CDR3: TGTGCCAGCAGCCTAGCGGGAGGGCCGGGTACAGATACGCAGTATTTT. This chain connects TRBV7-9 to TRBJ2-3, with 12 bases aligning to TRBD2. Per the germline V gene, CDR1 is SEHNR and CDR2 is FQNEAQ (reference sequence). The CDR3 totals 16 residues.

Remarks on this clone: Other DNA variants within this sample encode the same CDR3. The chain is built from TRBV7-2 and TRBJ2-5; perhaps TRBD2 as D (6 bases). The CDR3 is made up of 13 amino acids. Deletions cut 3 bases from V and 3 bases from J, with 8 bases between. CDR1 is SGHTA and CDR2 is FQGNSA in the germline V gene. CDR3: CASSLGTEETQYF. The CDR3 DNA reads TGTGCCAGCAGCTTGGGGACTGAAGAGACCCAGTACTTC.

This rearrangement joins TRBV6-5 to TRBJ2-5; 10 positions agree with TRBD2. This CDR3 region has 14 residues. CDR1 and CDR2 from the germline V gene are MNHEY and SVGAGI. V trimming: 6 bases; J trimming: 5 bases; junction bases outside the gene matches: 6. In DNA form, the CDR3 reads TGTGCCAGCAGCCGTCCGGGACTAGCGGAGACCCAGTACTTC. This gives the protein CASSRPGLAETQYF.

The gene calls are TRBV30 and TRBJ2-5; the match to TRBD2 covers 7 bases. The CDR3 loop spans 13 amino acids. Looked up from germline, CDR1 is GTSNPN and CDR2 is SVGIG (reference sequence). J was trimmed by 5 bases and V by 0 bases; bases with no gene match: 3. The CDR3 here is CAWSVGGRETQYF. The CDR3 DNA is TGTGCCTGGAGTGTGGGGGGGAGGGAGACCCAGTACTTC.

This rearrangement joins TRBV18 to TRBJ1-1, with no clear D. CDR1 KGHSH and CDR2 LQKENI come from the germline V gene. The V end was cut by 4 bases, the J end by 11 bases, with 23 bases between. CDR3 length equals 15 residues. The CDR3 is CASSLSLIPGEDAFF. As DNA, the CDR3 is TGTGCCAGCTCACTCAGTCTTATCCCCGGTGAGGATGCTTTCTTT.

The chain carries TRBV5-1 and TRBJ1-4; 7 nucleotides agree with TRBD1. The CDR3 is 15 amino acids. The V gene end was trimmed by 4 bases and the J gene end by 0 bases; junction bases not matched to a gene: 3. CDR1 is SGHRS and CDR2 is YFSETQ in the germline V gene. The CDR3 protein is CASSPGQTTNEKLFF. Written as DNA, the CDR3 is TGCGCCAGCAGCCCGGGACAGACAACTAATGAAAAACTGTTTTTT.

This rearrangement joins TRBV7-2 to TRBJ2-5, with 11 bases matching TRBD2. Germline values: CDR1 SGHTA, CDR2 FQGNSA. The CDR3 loop spans 15 amino acids. Germline trimming cut 2 bases from V and 1 base from J; bases unmatched to any gene: 0. The CDR3 region is CASSLTSGGQETQYF. CDR3 bases: TGTGCCAGCAGCTTAACTAGCGGGGGCCAAGAGACCCAGTACTTC.

The gene calls are TRBV14 and TRBJ2-7; TRBD1 matches at 11 bases. Germline V CDR1 and CDR2: SGHDN, FVKESK. Trimming removed 4 bases from V and 2 bases from J; junction bases left unmatched: 4. The CDR3 contains 15 residues. The CDR3 sequence: CASSRQGQGAYEQYF. CDR3 sequence (DNA): TGTGCCAGCAGCCGTCAGGGACAGGGGGCCTACGAGCAGTACTTC.

The V gene is TRBV6-6, the J gene TRBJ2-1; TRBD1 agrees at 8 bases. Germline CDR1 MNHNY, CDR2 SVGAGI (reference sequence). The trim removed 5 bases at V and 4 bases at J, leaving 7 bases unmatched. The CDR3 has 15 amino acids. Written as DNA, the CDR3 is TGTGCCAGCAGTACCTCAGGGGGCAGATACAATGAGCAGTTCTTC. Translation: CASSTSGGRYNEQFF.

The sample holds one count of this clone. In nucleotides, the CDR3 is TGTGCCAGCAGCAGGGGGACAGATACGCAGTATTTT. Translating it yields CASSRGTDTQYF. The chain has TRBV2 and TRBJ2-3; 7 bases agree with TRBD1. With V trimmed by 6 bases and J by 3 bases, 0 bases remained unmatched. This CDR3 spans 12 amino acids. Germline values: CDR1 SNHLY, CDR2 FYNNEI.

V is TRBV7-9 and J is TRBJ1-3, with 8 bases that match TRBD1. The CDR3 length is 15 residues. Germline V gives CDR1 SEHNR, CDR2 FQNEAQ (reference sequence). Trimming at V came to 5 bases and at J to 8 bases, leaving 11 bases not matched to a gene. CDR3 protein: CASSPGQGGGDTIYF. The CDR3 region has the DNA TGTGCCAGCAGCCCAGGACAGGGCGGAGGAGACACCATATATTTT.

The chain recombines TRBV30 with TRBJ2-3; maybe TRBD2 (5 bases). From germline, CDR1 is GTSNPN and CDR2 SVGIG (reference sequence). This CDR3 contains 16 residues. V lost 2 bases to trimming and J lost 3 bases, with 18 bases between them. The CDR3 region is CAWSILKGAVTDTQYF. CDR3 sequence (DNA): TGTGCCTGGAGTATCTTGAAGGGAGCGGTGACAGATACGCAGTATTTT.

V and J are TRBV28 and TRBJ2-2, with 8 bases identical to TRBD1. CDR3 length: 16 amino acids. After removal of 7 bases from V and 2 bases from J, the junction contained 9 bases not matched to a gene. Germline CDR1 and CDR2: MDHEN and SYDVKM. CDR3 sequence (DNA): TGTGCCAGCATTGTTGGAACAGGGGGAAACACCGGGGAGCTGTTTTTT. Translated, it gives CASIVGTGGNTGELFF.

The J gene is TRBJ1-5, the V gene TRBV4-2; a possible D gene is TRBD1 (5 bases). Trimming cost V 4 bases and J 6 bases, with 13 bases left between them. This CDR3 is built from 14 residues. Per the germline V gene, CDR1 is LGHNA and CDR2 is YNFKEQ. The CDR3 bases are TGTGCCAGCAGCCCGTTATCCGGGGGTCAGCCCCAGCATTTT. It specifies CASSPLSGGQPQHF.

This clone was counted between two and nine times. The chain carries TRBV10-1 and TRBJ1-1, with unresolved D. Germline V gives CDR1 WNHNN, CDR2 SYGVQD (reference sequence). The V gene lost 4 bases and the J gene lost 0 bases, with 6 bases spanning the gap. The CDR3 runs 13 residues. This chain's CDR3 is CASSAFLNTEAFF. CDR3 nucleotide sequence: TGCGCCAGCAGTGCTTTCTTGAACACTGAAGCTTTCTTT.

This chain uses TRBV19 with TRBJ2-1; tentatively, D is TRBD1 (5 bases). The germline CDR1 and CDR2 sequences are LNHDA and SQIVND (reference sequence). V lost 9 bases to trimming and J lost 5 bases, with 20 bases between them. The CDR3 has 15 residues. The CDR3 reads CASTTGHLGDNEQFF. The CDR3 nucleotides are TGTGCCAGCACTACCGGACACCTAGGGGACAATGAGCAGTTCTTC.

Note on this clone: One end of the junction varies from germline; a read error may be responsible. The rearrangement joins TRBV7-3 to TRBJ2-4, with 7 bases fitting TRBD2. Germline CDR1 reads SGHTA; CDR2 reads FQGTGA. The CDR3 contains 16 residues. CDR3 sequence: CTSSRLTGTKVDIQYF. The CDR3 nucleotides are TGTACCAGCAGCCGTTTAACCGGGACTAAAGTCGACATTCAGTACTTC.

The chain has TRBV19 and TRBJ2-3; D call uncertain. CDR3 length equals 17 residues. Germline V gives CDR1 LNHDA, CDR2 SQIVND (reference sequence). Trimming left V 5 bases short and J 1 base short, with 19 bases between. In DNA form, the CDR3 reads TGTGCCAGTAGTCCCCGAGGTACCCGCTCAGGCACAGATACGCAGTATTTT. It translates to CASSPRGTRSGTDTQYF.

This chain connects TRBV2 to TRBJ2-1; a weak D match, TRBD2 (6 bases). This CDR3 comprises 14 residues. V lost 6 bases and J 3 bases, leaving 12 bases between the germline ends. Germline lookup yields CDR1 SNHLY and CDR2 FYNNEI. In DNA form, the CDR3 reads TGTGCCAGCAGCGGGAGCTCAAACTACAATGAGCAGTTCTTC. Residues: CASSGSSNYNEQFF.

This chain joins TRBV29-1 and TRBJ1-2; TRBD1 aligns across 8 bases. J was trimmed by 1 base and V by 7 bases; bases with no gene match: 5. This CDR3 has 13 residues. CDR1 SQVTM and CDR2 ANQGSEA come from the germline V gene. Here the CDR3 reads CSAGQGNNYGYTF. CDR3 DNA: TGCAGCGCTGGACAGGGAAATAACTATGGCTACACCTTC. The full variable domain, in which reference TRBV29-1 and TRBJ1-2 provide the parts outside the CDR3, is SAVISQKPSRDICQRGTSLTIQCQVDSQVTMMFWYRQQPGQSLTLIATANQGSEATYESGFVIDKFPISRPNLTFSTLTVSNMSPEDSSIYLCSAGQGNNYGYTFGSGTRLTVV.

This clone was recorded a few times. The V gene is TRBV28, the J gene TRBJ1-2, with TRBD1 matching 8 bases. V dropped 8 bases and J dropped 2; count of bases not matched to a gene: 13. The CDR3 covers 16 residues. Germline V gene lookup returns CDR1 MDHEN and CDR2 SYDVKM. This CDR3 reads CASDTGGAWLNYGYTF. The CDR3 DNA reads TGTGCCAGCGATACAGGGGGGGCTTGGTTGAACTATGGCTACACCTTC.